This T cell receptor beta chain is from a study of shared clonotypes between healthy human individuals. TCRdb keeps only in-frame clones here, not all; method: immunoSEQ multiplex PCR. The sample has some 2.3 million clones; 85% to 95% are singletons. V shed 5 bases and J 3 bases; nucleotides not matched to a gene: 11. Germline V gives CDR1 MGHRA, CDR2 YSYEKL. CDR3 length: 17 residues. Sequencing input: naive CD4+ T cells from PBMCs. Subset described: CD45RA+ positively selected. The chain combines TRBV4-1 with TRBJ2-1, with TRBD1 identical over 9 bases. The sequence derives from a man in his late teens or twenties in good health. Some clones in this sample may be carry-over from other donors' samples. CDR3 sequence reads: CASSGRTGVDNYNEQFF. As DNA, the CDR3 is TGCGCCAGCAGCGGGCGGACAGGGGTAGATAACTACAATGAGCAGTTCTTC.